The clone carrying this T cell receptor (beta chain) was counted only a few times. Its antigen is currently unknown. Reverse transcribed after extraction, RNA yielded cDNA as the sequencing template. Data came from immunoSEQ multiplex PCR; TCRdb stores just in-frame clones and leaves some out. There are about 100,000 clones in the sample; 45% to 60% occur only once, and roughly 25% lies in the top ten. The data derive from a study of CD8+ T cells in alopecia areata. Overall study results and limits: Sharing of TCR sequences between patients (possibly for HLA-related reasons) was less clear than in mice.

Both CD4+ and CD8+ T cells were separated by sorting PBMCs. After removal of 1 base from V and 1 base from J, the junction contained 11 bases not matched to a gene. Germline V CDR1 and CDR2: SGHDN, FVKESK. The CDR3 has 19 residues. This TCR came from a human donor with alopecia areata. The sample consisted of NKG2D-low CD8+ T cells sorted from blood. V usage is TRBV14 and J usage is TRBJ2-3, with 10 positions matching TRBD2. CDR3 bases: TGTGCCAGCAGCCAAGGTTTTACTAGCGGGGCTTCGGGCACAGATACGCAGTATTTT. Residues: CASSQGFTSGASGTDTQYF.